Below are 8 T cell receptor beta chains sequenced from a single sample in a study of response to subunit inactivated influenza vaccine. TCRdb called the RT-PCR reads again in MiXCR, with one record for every CDR3 protein. In the table there are hundreds of thousands of distinct CDR3 sequences, approximately 14% of which are singletons. The sample in question was PBMCs from blood, obtained 12 days after vaccination. The origin of the receptors is a man aged 50-59 years who received an inactivated influenza vaccine.

The chain recombines TRBV12-3 or TRBV12-4 with TRBJ2-1, with TRBD2 matching 7 bases. V lost 5 bases and J lost 7; bases outside the gene matches: 8. The CDR3 is 14 amino acids. In DNA form, the CDR3 reads TGTGCCAGCAGTATTTGGGGAGGGCATAATGAGCAGTTCTTC. It encodes CASSIWGGHNEQFF.

This clonotype showed up just a few times. The rearrangement links TRBV5-1 to TRBJ1-1; D may be TRBD1 (5 bases). CDR3 length: 15 amino acids. V lost 0 bases and J 1 base, leaving 10 bases between the germline ends. Germline CDR1 and CDR2: SGHRS and YFSETQ. The CDR3 region has the DNA TGCGCCAGCAGCTTGGTTGTCGGGGCGAACACTGAAGCTTTCTTT. Protein: CASSLVVGANTEAFF.

This clonotype was recorded at least ten times. The J gene is TRBJ2-3, the V gene TRBV29-1; TRBD2 matches 7 bases. V dropped 3 bases and J dropped 4; count of bases not matched to a gene: 4. Germline loops: CDR1 SQVTM, CDR2 ANQGSEA. The CDR3 loop spans 13 amino acids. The CDR3 nucleotides are TGCAGCGTTGAGCCTAGCGGCGCAGATACGCAGTATTTT. Residues: CSVEPSGADTQYF.

This clonotype was counted a few times. V usage is TRBV13 and J usage is TRBJ2-5; D perhaps matches TRBD1 (5 bases). V was shortened by 1 base and J by 5 bases, with 14 bases between the two germline ends. The CDR3 is made up of 15 amino acids. Germline V gene lookup returns CDR1 PRHDT and CDR2 FYEKMQ (reference sequence). CDR3 amino acids: CASSLDKGVWETQYF. DNA for the CDR3: TGTGCCAGCAGCTTAGATAAAGGGGTCTGGGAGACCCAGTACTTC.

The chain links TRBV4-2 to TRBJ2-2; 7 bases are a match to TRBD2. There are 17 residues in the CDR3. J gave up 3 bases and V 0 bases, and 7 bases lay outside the gene matches. Germline V gives CDR1 LGHNA, CDR2 YNFKEQ. CDR3 nucleotide sequence: TGTGCCAGCAGCCAAGAGCCCCCTAGCGGCTACACCGGGGAGCTGTTTTTT. Protein: CASSQEPPSGYTGELFF.

There are a few counts of this clonotype. The V gene is TRBV6-2 or TRBV6-3, the J gene TRBJ2-1; 8 nucleotides line up with TRBD2. Per germline, CDR1 MNHEY and CDR2 SVGEGT. V dropped 6 bases and J dropped 5; count of bases not matched to a gene: 24. The CDR3 is 20 residues long. For the CDR3, the DNA is TGTGCCAGCAGCAGTTACTCCTCACCCCGGGCGGGAGGTTTAAACAATGAGCAGTTCTTC. It translates to CASSSYSSPRAGGLNNEQFF.

This clonotype came up a few times. J is TRBJ2-7 and V is TRBV6-5, with 7 nucleotides matching TRBD1. Per germline, CDR1 MNHEY and CDR2 SVGAGI. V lost 4 bases to trimming and J lost 4 bases; unmatched junction nucleotides: 10. CDR3 length: 15 residues. CDR3 amino acids: CASSFRDSKPYEQYF. The CDR3 DNA is TGTGCCAGCAGTTTCCGGGACAGTAAACCTTACGAGCAGTACTTC.

This clonotype was counted between two and nine times. This chain uses TRBV20-1 with TRBJ1-6, with D maybe TRBD1 (6 bases). Trimming removed 5 bases from V and 11 bases from J, with 16 bases in between. The CDR3 totals 13 residues. The V gene's germline CDR1 is DFQATT and CDR2 SNEGSKA (reference sequence). In DNA, the CDR3 is TGCAGTGCTCCCCCGGGCCCAGGGGCACCCCTCCACTTT. It encodes CSAPPGPGAPLHF.